This TCR beta chain was found in a study of shared clonotypes between healthy human individuals. The method was immunoSEQ multiplex PCR; TCRdb's version includes in-frame clones alone and lacks a portion of them. The repertoire holds about 2.1 million clones, with about 93% as singletons. Naive-designated CD8 cells lacked CD45RO, were positively enriched for CCR7, and omitted terminally differentiated effector memory CD45RA+ cells. There are 15 residues in the CDR3. Germline V lookup: CDR1 SGHVS, CDR2 FNYEAQ. V was trimmed by 1 base and J by 4 bases, leaving 13 bases between them. The source is a man aged 18 to 30 in good health. Some clones in this sample may be carry-over from other donors' samples. The source material was naive CD8+ T cells from PBMCs. This chain uses TRBV7-6 with TRBJ1-1, with TRBD1 as a possible D gene (6 bases). The CDR3 spells CASSLGPEGGTEAFF. Written as DNA, the CDR3 is TGTGCCAGCAGCTTAGGCCCTGAAGGGGGCACTGAAGCTTTCTTT.